Listed below are T cell receptor beta chains from one sample, sequenced in a study of CD8 T cells in Susac syndrome. TCRdb reanalysed the immunoSEQ multiplex PCR reads using MiXCR and keeps one entry per CDR3 protein. The data contain 50,000 to 65,000 distinct CDR3 sequences, approximately 90% of them singletons. Specimen: CD8+ T cells from PBMCs. The receptor source for this set is a human donor in good health. The CDR3 runs from the conserved cysteine through the conserved F or W. Each record gives: J gene, V gene, clone size, D gene, CDR3 DNA, CDR3 protein. D genes are given only for firm matches. Clone size is stated in some rows and not others, as once, few, many or a class when expanded.

TRBJ1-2 TRBV11-1 . . TGTGCCAGCAGCTCCTCCGTGAGGGGGTTCTATGGCTGCACCTTC CASSSSVRGFYGCTF
TRBJ1-4 TRBV4-2 . . TGTGCCAGCAGCCAAGAGGGTCAAACTAATGAAAAACTGTTTTTT CASSQEGQTNEKLFF
TRBJ1-4 TRBV4-1 . . TGCGCCAGCAGCCAAGAAATCCTGACTAATGAAAAACTGTTTTTT CASSQEILTNEKLFF
TRBJ2-2 TRBV29-1 . TRBD2 TGCAGCGTCGGCGGGGGATTGCTTGGGTCCGGGGAGCTGTTTTTT CSVGGGLLGSGELFF
TRBJ2-1 TRBV9 . TRBD2 TGTGCCAGCAGCGTAGTTGCGGGGGGGACCTACAATGAGCAGTTCTTC CASSVVAGGTYNEQFF
TRBJ2-5 TRBV2 . . TGTGCCAGCAGTGAAGGTCAGGGGAACCAAGAGACCCAGTACTTC CASSEGQGNQETQYF
TRBJ1-1 TRBV13 . TRBD1 TGTGCCAGCAGCTTAGGGGCAGGGGGCGGCACTGAAGCTTTCTTT CASSLGAGGGTEAFF
TRBJ1-5 TRBV9 . . TGTGCCAGCAGCGTAGCGGGTGCTCAGCCCCAGCATTTT CASSVAGAQPQHF
TRBJ2-7 TRBV3-1 few . TGTGCCAGCAGCTTCCGGGCCGTCTACGAGCAGTACTTC CASSFRAVYEQYF
TRBJ1-1 TRBV4-1 . . TGCGCCAGCAGCCAAGGTCCACCTAACACTGAAGCTTTCTTT CASSQGPPNTEAFF
TRBJ2-3 TRBV3-1 . . TGTGCCAGCAGCCACCCTCTGGGGCCCACAGATACGCAGTATTTT CASSHPLGPTDTQYF
TRBJ1-4 TRBV20-1 . . TGCAGTGCTGGCAGTGGCGCGACTAATGAAAAACTGTTTTTT CSAGSGATNEKLFF
TRBJ2-7 TRBV10-1 . TRBD1 TGCGCCAGCAGTAAGGACAGGGCCCCCTACGAGCAGTACTTC CASSKDRAPYEQYF
TRBJ2-7 TRBV5-1 . . TGCGCCAGCAGCTTGACAGCTAATGAGCAGTACTTC CASSLTANEQYF
TRBJ2-2 TRBV12-3/TRBV12-4 . . TGTGCCAGCATCCTCACTTACACCGGGGAGCTGTTTTTT CASILTYTGELFF
TRBJ2-2 TRBV2 . TRBD1 TGTGCCAGCAGTGGGACAGGAACCTCGAACACCGGGGAGCTGTTTTTT CASSGTGTSNTGELFF
TRBJ2-7 TRBV13 . . TGTGCCAGCACCGGACCCTCGGACGAGCAGTACTTC CASTGPSDEQYF
TRBJ2-1 TRBV3-1 . TRBD2 TGTGCCAGCAGCCAGGCGACTAGCGGGGACAATGAGCAGTTCTTC CASSQATSGDNEQFF
TRBJ2-3 TRBV27 . . TGTGCCAGCAGCCAGTGGGGAGCGGGCACAGATACGCAGTATTTT CASSQWGAGTDTQYF
TRBJ2-1 TRBV7-9 once . TGTGCCAGCAGCCATCCGCGGGGGCAGGGGACAAACAATGAGCAGTTCTTC CASSHPRGQGTNNEQFF
TRBJ1-5 TRBV6-1 . . TGTGCCAGCAGTGAAGCGGGCGAAACGGTGGCGCGCAATCAGCCCCAGCATTTT CASSEAGETVARNQPQHF
TRBJ2-1 TRBV5-6 . . TGTGCCAGCAGCTCAGATCATCTTCCCCACAATGAGCAGTTCTTC CASSSDHLPHNEQFF
TRBJ1-2 TRBV10-3 . . TGTGCCATCAGTGAGCGGGATAAGGAGGGGTCTGGCTACACCTTC CAISERDKEGSGYTF
TRBJ1-1 TRBV5-4 . TRBD1 TGTGCCAGCAGCCTGGAGGTAGGGGGCAACACTGAAGCTTTCTTT CASSLEVGGNTEAFF
TRBJ2-2 TRBV20-1 . . TGCAGTGCTAGAGATCGGGCTACCACCGGGGAGCTGTTTTTT CSARDRATTGELFF
TRBJ2-1 TRBV3-1 . TRBD1 TGTGCCAGCAGCGAGAGGGGGCTTGCTGAGCAGTTCTTC CASSERGLAEQFF
TRBJ1-1 TRBV10-2 . TRBD1 TGCGCCAGCAGTGAGGGGACAGTCACTGAAGCTTTCTTT CASSEGTVTEAFF
TRBJ2-2 TRBV7-2 . . TGTGCCAGCAGCTTCCAGGGGGGGAACACCGGGGAGCTGTTTTTT CASSFQGGNTGELFF
TRBJ1-6 TRBV12-5 once . TGTGCTAGTGGTTTCGACCGCTCACCCCTCCACTTT CASGFDRSPLHF
TRBJ1-2 TRBV20-1 . . TGCAGTGCTAGAGGACAGGACAGCCGACTAAACTATGGCTACACCTTC CSARGQDSRLNYGYTF
TRBJ1-1 TRBV5-6 . . TGTGCCAGCATCCTAGGGGCGATGAACACTGAAGCTTTCTTT CASILGAMNTEAFF
TRBJ2-5 TRBV12-3/TRBV12-4 . TRBD1 TGTGCCAGCACTGATACCGGGACAGGGGAAGAGACCCAGTACTTC CASTDTGTGEETQYF
TRBJ2-1 TRBV6-1 . . TGTGCCAGCAGTGAACTGGCAGGGACGAATGAGCAGTTCTTC CASSELAGTNEQFF
TRBJ1-5 TRBV7-2 once . TGTGCCAGCAGCTTAGCGCTGGACACTAATAGCAATCAGCCCCAGCATTTT CASSLALDTNSNQPQHF